Below are 23 T cell receptor beta chains sequenced from a single sample in a study of regulatory T cells in long-lasting Graves disease. Sequencing libraries for TCR beta were prepared with iRepertoire HTBI primers and Arm-PCR of CDR3 regions. TCRdb used MiXCR to reprocess the multiplex PCR reads, holding one entry per CDR3 protein. The data contain hundreds of thousands of distinct CDR3 sequences, 20% to 25% of them singletons. Time point of the sample: persistent/refractory GD, antithyroid drugs over 5 years with positive TRAb. RNA isolated from PBMCs was used to make the TCR library. The specimen was peripheral blood mononuclear cells (PBMCs), collected when the disease was refractory, from a patient treated with antithyroid drugs. The receptor set was obtained from a female donor with Graves disease.

Comment on this clonotype: This could be a read error, since a much larger clone is one nucleotide away. V gene TRBV2 combines with J gene TRBJ2-7, with D uncertain. Germline values: CDR1 SNHLY, CDR2 FYNNEI. The CDR3 has 14 amino acids. Here the CDR3 reads CASSEAGPLGVQHF. CDR3 nucleotides: TGTGCCAGCAGTGAAGCCGGCCCCTTAGGTGTGCAGCACTTC.

This clonotype was counted between two and nine times. The V call is TRBV5-1, the J call TRBJ2-5, with D possibly TRBD2 on 6 matching bases. CDR1 is SGHRS, CDR2 YFSETQ, per germline. V gave up 4 bases and J gave up 2 bases, with 6 bases separating them. The CDR3 sequence is 12 residues long. The chain's CDR3 is CASSAGQETQYF. Here the CDR3 DNA reads TGCGCCAGCAGCGCGGGGCAAGAGACCCAGTACTTC.

The V and J genes are TRBV30 and TRBJ2-5; perhaps D is TRBD1 or TRBD2 (6 bases each). The CDR3 spans 13 residues. Deletions cut 4 bases from V and 4 bases from J, with 13 bases between. Germline V CDR1 and CDR2: GTSNPN, SVGIG (reference sequence). CDR3 amino acids: CAWTPGAGETQYF. The CDR3 DNA follows: TGTGCCTGGACGCCGGGGGCGGGAGAGACCCAGTACTTC.

This clonotype was seen a few times. The V and J genes are TRBV11-1 and TRBJ2-5, with 8 bases fitting TRBD1. CDR3 length: 15 amino acids. V was clipped by 5 bases and J by 5 bases; unmatched bases: 10. The germline V gene has CDR1 SGHAT and CDR2 FQDESV (reference sequence). CDR3: CASSQTGEVWETQYF. The CDR3 nucleotides read TGTGCCAGCAGCCAGACAGGGGAGGTTTGGGAGACCCAGTACTTC.

This clonotype was counted at least ten times. The chain is built from TRBV11-2 and TRBJ1-1; no clear D gene. The CDR3 spans 15 residues. Germline values: CDR1 SGHAT, CDR2 FQNNGV. Trimming took 6 bases from V and 1 from J, leaving 15 bases between them. CDR3 in DNA: TGTGCCAGCAGATTTACCGGGGTTACGAACACTGAAGCTTTCTTT. Residues: CASRFTGVTNTEAFF.

The gene calls are TRBV2 and TRBJ2-3, with a weak D call TRBD2 (6 bases). V was shortened by 3 bases and J by 2 bases, with 12 bases between the two germline ends. The CDR3 spans 15 residues. The germline V gene encodes CDR1 SNHLY and CDR2 FYNNEI. As DNA, the CDR3 is TGTGCCAGCAGTGATGGGTGGGGGGTCACAGATACGCAGTATTTT. Translating it yields CASSDGWGVTDTQYF.

This clonotype was seen repeatedly, ten times or more. The CDR3 loop reads CASSLFRTSGRGYEQYF. The CDR3 coding sequence is TGTGCCAGCAGTTTATTTCGGACTAGCGGGAGAGGTTACGAGCAGTACTTC. The V call is TRBV28, the J call TRBJ2-7, with TRBD2 matching over 13 bases. Germline V gives CDR1 MDHEN, CDR2 SYDVKM. Trimming cost V 1 base and J 4 bases; bases outside gene matches: 7. The CDR3 covers 17 residues.

The chain uses TRBV6-5 and TRBJ1-6; 12 bases match TRBD1. Germline trimming cut 0 bases from V and 10 bases from J; bases unmatched to any gene: 10. The germline V gene encodes CDR1 MNHEY and CDR2 SVGAGI. CDR3 size: 18 residues. The CDR3 here is CASSYSLGQGAFGSPLHF. The DNA for the CDR3 is TGTGCCAGCAGTTACTCTTTGGGACAGGGGGCCTTCGGATCACCCCTCCACTTT.

The chain combines TRBV5-4 with TRBJ1-1; D perhaps matches TRBD1 (5 bases). Trimming took off 7 bases at V and 2 bases at J, with 15 bases between the two ends. The CDR3 is 14 amino acids. Per germline, CDR1 SGHNT and CDR2 YYREEE (reference sequence). In DNA, the CDR3 is TGTGCCAGCCGCCCTATGGGGCGTAACACTGAAGCTTTCTTT. Its translation: CASRPMGRNTEAFF.

This clonotype was seen only a few times. The V gene is TRBV28, the J gene TRBJ1-2; D remains unclear. The length of the CDR3 is 13 residues. Germline V gene sequence: CDR1 MDHEN, CDR2 SYDVKM. Trimming removed 8 bases from V and 6 bases from J, with 16 bases in between. The CDR3 coding sequence is TGTGCCAGCGGTCCCACCGGGTTAGATGGCTACACCTTC. It yields the protein CASGPTGLDGYTF.

This clonotype came up once. V is TRBV2 and J is TRBJ1-1; 7 positions agree with TRBD1. With 8 bases clipped from V and 0 bases from J, the junction kept 9 bases outside the gene matches. The CDR3 is 15 amino acids. CDR1 SNHLY and CDR2 FYNNEI come from the germline V gene. The CDR3 loop reads CASLPTGTMNTEAFF. The DNA for the CDR3 is TGTGCCAGCCTACCGACAGGGACCATGAACACTGAAGCTTTCTTT.

This clonotype showed up many times. This chain links TRBV28 with TRBJ2-2; weak D call: TRBD1 (6 bases). V gave up 1 base and J gave up 4 bases, with 10 bases separating them. Per the germline V gene, CDR1 is MDHEN and CDR2 is SYDVKM. The CDR3 length is 15 residues. The CDR3, as DNA: TGTGCCAGCAGTTTATTGACAGGTGGCACCGGGGAGCTGTTTTTT. This translates into CASSLLTGGTGELFF.

The sample holds many counts of this clonotype. The genes are TRBV28 and TRBJ2-6; D remains ambiguous. Trimming pared 7 bases from V and 10 bases from J, leaving 17 bases between. CDR3 length: 14 residues. Germline V gene sequence: CDR1 MDHEN, CDR2 SYDVKM. CDR3: CASTPPTSANVLTF. As DNA, the CDR3 is TGTGCCAGCACCCCCCCGACCTCTGCTAACGTCCTGACTTTC.

This clonotype was seen many times. The chain recombines TRBV28 with TRBJ2-7; tentatively, D is TRBD1 (6 bases). This CDR3 has 13 amino acids. Trimming pared 3 bases from V and 4 bases from J, leaving 10 bases between. CDR1 is MDHEN and CDR2 is SYDVKM in the germline V gene. The CDR3 bases are TGTGCCAGCAGTTTGGTGGGGGCGTACGAGCAGTACTTC. Amino acid sequence: CASSLVGAYEQYF.

The chain couples TRBV27 to TRBJ2-7; D uncertain. Trimming took 0 bases from V and 4 from J, leaving 7 bases between them. Germline values: CDR1 MNHEY, CDR2 SMNVEV (reference sequence). The length of the CDR3 is 13 residues. CDR3 protein: CASSLSPEYEQYF. The CDR3 DNA follows: TGTGCCAGCAGTTTATCGCCGGAATACGAGCAGTACTTC.

This clonotype was seen ten or more times. V is TRBV20-1 and J is TRBJ1-1, with unresolved D. The germline V and J ends were trimmed by 3 bases and 1 base, with 6 bases remaining between them. The CDR3 is 12 residues long. Germline V gives CDR1 DFQATT, CDR2 SNEGSKA (reference sequence). CDR3 protein: CSARRRNTEAFF. The CDR3 coding sequence is TGCAGTGCTAGGCGGAGGAACACTGAAGCTTTCTTT.

This clonotype was counted ten times or more. The chain uses TRBV28 and TRBJ1-1; 8 bases agree with TRBD1. The CDR3 is made up of 12 amino acids. V was pared by 5 bases and J by 11 bases, with 7 bases of the junction left unmatched. The germline gives CDR1 MDHEN, CDR2 SYDVKM. Here the CDR3 reads CASSVPGTGAFF. As DNA, the CDR3 is TGTGCCAGCAGTGTTCCCGGGACAGGCGCTTTCTTT.

The J gene is TRBJ2-7, the V gene TRBV18, with D uncertain. Per germline, CDR1 KGHSH and CDR2 LQKENI. With 1 base removed from V and 1 base from J, the gap between germline ends came to 5 bases. The CDR3 runs to 13 residues. The CDR3 loop is CASSPQESYEQYF. In nucleotides, the CDR3 is TGTGCCAGCTCACCACAGGAGTCCTACGAGCAGTACTTC.

V gene TRBV30 combines with J gene TRBJ2-7; no definite D call. The CDR3 sequence is 15 residues long. Trimming took off 0 bases at V and 2 bases at J, with 14 bases between the two ends. Germline V gene data show CDR1 as GTSNPN and CDR2 as SVGIG (reference sequence). As DNA, the CDR3 is TGTGCCTGGAGTGTACAAGGAAATCCTACCTACGAGCAGTACTTC. Protein: CAWSVQGNPTYEQYF.

This clonotype was picked up one time. A read error may account for a junction end that differs from germline. This chain uses TRBV7-2 with TRBJ1-2, with 7 bases lining up with TRBD1. Germline V gene sequence: CDR1 SGHTA, CDR2 FQGNSA. The CDR3 loop spans 13 amino acids. CDR3 in amino acids: CVSSLGQNYGYTF. The CDR3 region has the DNA TGTGTCAGCAGCTTGGGACAGAACTATGGCTACACCTTC.

For this clonotype: A read error may explain this, as a much larger clone is one base away. The V gene is TRBV10-3, the J gene TRBJ1-1; 10 bases are shared with TRBD1. The CDR3 runs 15 residues. Germline V gene data show CDR1 as ENHRY and CDR2 as SYGVKD. CDR3 nucleotides: TGTGCCATCAGTGGGACAGGGGGTTTGTTCACTGAAGCTCTCTTT. Protein product: CAISGTGGLFTEALF.

This clonotype was recorded many times. This chain joins TRBV20-1 and TRBJ2-1; 10 bases agree with TRBD1. The CDR3 loop spans 15 amino acids. V gave up 7 bases and J gave up 6 bases; unmatched junction bases: 12. Germline CDR1 is DFQATT and CDR2 is SNEGSKA (reference sequence). The CDR3: CSVQRGGQGTNEQFF. DNA of the CDR3: TGCAGTGTTCAGAGAGGGGGACAGGGGACCAATGAGCAGTTCTTC.

In this sample, this clonotype turned up many times. V and J are TRBV6-5 and TRBJ2-7; D tentatively fits TRBD1 or TRBD2 (6 bases each). The germline V gene has CDR1 MNHEY and CDR2 SVGAGI. The CDR3 is made up of 15 amino acids. Trimming stripped 3 bases from V and 3 bases from J, with 15 bases between. The CDR3 DNA sequence: TGTGCCAGCAGTTATGGAGGGGGACACAACTACGAGCAGTACTTC. It encodes CASSYGGGHNYEQYF.